These T cell receptor beta chains were read from a single sample in a study of T cells in Graves' hyperthyroidism and ophthalmopathy. MiXCR, applied by TCRdb to the multiplex PCR reads, yields one record per CDR3 protein. The data contain hundreds of thousands of distinct CDR3 sequences, under 60% of them singletons. The specimen was peripheral blood or thyroid tissue (not recorded which). All receptors derive from a woman aged 18-35 years with Graves' hyperthyroidism. Both conserved end residues are part of each CDR3. The D gene is left open where the match is weak. Clone size is given for some rows only: seen once, a few or many times, or a class if the clone is expanded.

j_call: TRBJ2-2; d_call: TRBD2; v_call: TRBV7-8; clone_size: NA; cdr3_nt: TGTGCCAGCAGCGCAGAAGCGGGAGCGAACACCGGGGAGCTGTTTTTT; cdr3_aa: CASSAEAGANTGELFF
j_call: TRBJ1-3; d_call: NA; v_call: TRBV29-1; clone_size: many; cdr3_nt: TGCAGCGTGGACCTTGGGGGAAACACCATATATTTT; cdr3_aa: CSVDLGGNTIYF
j_call: TRBJ1-1; d_call: TRBD1; v_call: TRBV15; clone_size: many; cdr3_nt: TGTGCCACCAGCAGGCCGGACAGGGACACTGAAGCTTTCTTT; cdr3_aa: CATSRPDRDTEAFF
j_call: TRBJ2-7; d_call: TRBD2; v_call: TRBV24-1; clone_size: many; cdr3_nt: TGTGCCACCAGTGACTCCGGGACTAGCGGGAGCGGCGAGCAGTACTTC; cdr3_aa: CATSDSGTSGSGEQYF
j_call: TRBJ1-2; d_call: NA; v_call: TRBV9; clone_size: NA; cdr3_nt: TGTGCCAGCAGCGCTGACACTAACTATGGCTACACCTTC; cdr3_aa: CASSADTNYGYTF
j_call: TRBJ1-3; d_call: NA; v_call: TRBV29-1; clone_size: many; cdr3_nt: TGCAGCGTTGAAGTCCCTCCAGGGGACACCATATATTTT; cdr3_aa: CSVEVPPGDTIYF
j_call: TRBJ1-4; d_call: NA; v_call: TRBV15; clone_size: NA; cdr3_nt: TGTGCCACCAGCAGAGATGGGGTTCTTGGTGAAAAACTGTTTTTT; cdr3_aa: CATSRDGVLGEKLFF
j_call: TRBJ1-1; d_call: TRBD1; v_call: TRBV19; clone_size: NA; cdr3_nt: TGTGCCAGTAGGCAGGGGGCGGGCGACACTGAAGCTTTCTTT; cdr3_aa: CASRQGAGDTEAFF
j_call: TRBJ2-7; d_call: TRBD2; v_call: TRBV20-1; clone_size: few; cdr3_nt: TGCAGTGCTAGAGTGCTAGCGGGAGTCAATCTTCCGTACGAGCAGTACTTC; cdr3_aa: CSARVLAGVNLPYEQYF
j_call: TRBJ1-1; d_call: NA; v_call: TRBV12-5; clone_size: NA; cdr3_nt: TGTGCTAGTGGCCGCCTGGCAGGACCCTCGAACACTGAAGCTTTCTTT; cdr3_aa: CASGRLAGPSNTEAFF
j_call: TRBJ2-7; d_call: NA; v_call: TRBV2; clone_size: once; cdr3_nt: TGTGCCAGCAGACACGGGACTCCACACGGCGAGCAGTACTTC; cdr3_aa: CASRHGTPHGEQYF
j_call: TRBJ2-2; d_call: NA; v_call: TRBV7-7; clone_size: once; cdr3_nt: TGTGCTAGCAGCCAGGACAGAAGCACCGGGGAGCTGTTTTTT; cdr3_aa: CASSQDRSTGELFF
j_call: TRBJ2-2; d_call: NA; v_call: TRBV20-1; clone_size: few; cdr3_nt: TGCAGTGCTAGAGCCCTCTACAACACCGGGGAGCTGTTTTTT; cdr3_aa: CSARALYNTGELFF
j_call: TRBJ2-2; d_call: NA; v_call: TRBV7-9; clone_size: few; cdr3_nt: TGTGCCAGCAGCTTGTTCAGCACCGGGGAGCTGTTTTTT; cdr3_aa: CASSLFSTGELFF
j_call: TRBJ2-5; d_call: TRBD1; v_call: TRBV7-9; clone_size: NA; cdr3_nt: TGTGCCAGTGGGACAGGGGGTCGGGAGACCCAGTACTTC; cdr3_aa: CASGTGGRETQYF
j_call: TRBJ1-1; d_call: NA; v_call: TRBV12-3/TRBV12-4; clone_size: NA; cdr3_nt: TGTGCCAGCAGTTTCTACAGTAACACTGAAGCTTTCTTT; cdr3_aa: CASSFYSNTEAFF
j_call: TRBJ2-5; d_call: NA; v_call: TRBV4-1; clone_size: NA; cdr3_nt: TGCACCAGCAGCCAATGGCTCCAAGAGACCCAGTACTTC; cdr3_aa: CTSSQWLQETQYF
j_call: TRBJ2-7; d_call: NA; v_call: TRBV7-8; clone_size: few; cdr3_nt: TGCGCCAGCAGCCAAAACCCACTGTACGAGCAGTACTTC; cdr3_aa: CASSQNPLYEQYF
j_call: TRBJ1-1; d_call: NA; v_call: TRBV4-2; clone_size: NA; cdr3_nt: TGTGCCAGCAGCCCCGAGGGGTTTTACACTGAAGCTTTCTTT; cdr3_aa: CASSPEGFYTEAFF
j_call: TRBJ2-6; d_call: NA; v_call: TRBV2; clone_size: NA; cdr3_nt: TGTGCCAGCAGTGAAGCCCGGGGGCGAGACGGGGCCAACGTCCTGACTTTC; cdr3_aa: CASSEARGRDGANVLTF
j_call: TRBJ2-6; d_call: NA; v_call: TRBV7-3; clone_size: NA; cdr3_nt: TGTGCCAGCAGCCCCCCCTGGGAGAGCTCTGGGGCCAACGTCCTGACTTTC; cdr3_aa: CASSPPWESSGANVLTF
j_call: TRBJ2-3; d_call: NA; v_call: TRBV29-1; clone_size: few; cdr3_nt: TGCAGCGTTGACAGGGCCAATACGCAGTATTTT; cdr3_aa: CSVDRANTQYF
j_call: TRBJ1-1; d_call: NA; v_call: TRBV2; clone_size: many; cdr3_nt: TGTGCCAGCAGTGAGTACAGGGCGAACACTGAAGCTTTCTTT; cdr3_aa: CASSEYRANTEAFF
j_call: TRBJ2-5; d_call: TRBD2; v_call: TRBV2; clone_size: NA; cdr3_nt: TGTGCCAGCAGTAATAGCGGGAGCCGCGAGACCCAGTACTTC; cdr3_aa: CASSNSGSRETQYF
j_call: TRBJ2-3; d_call: TRBD2; v_call: TRBV25-1; clone_size: NA; cdr3_nt: TGTGCCAGCAGTGAAATCGGGGGAGGGAGCACAGATACGCAGTATTTT; cdr3_aa: CASSEIGGGSTDTQYF
j_call: TRBJ2-5; d_call: NA; v_call: TRBV9; clone_size: few; cdr3_nt: TGTGCCAGCAGTTCCCACGATGAGACCCAGTACTTC; cdr3_aa: CASSSHDETQYF
j_call: TRBJ2-5; d_call: NA; v_call: TRBV24-1; clone_size: many; cdr3_nt: TGTGCCACCAGTGACCCAACGGACAGCATTCAAGAGACCCAGTACTTC; cdr3_aa: CATSDPTDSIQETQYF
j_call: TRBJ2-5; d_call: NA; v_call: TRBV5-5; clone_size: NA; cdr3_nt: TGTGCCAGCAGCTTTAACCTTGAGACCCAGTACTTC; cdr3_aa: CASSFNLETQYF
j_call: TRBJ1-1; d_call: NA; v_call: TRBV5-1; clone_size: once; cdr3_nt: TGCGCCAGCAGCTTGGGTTCAGGGCCTGAAGCTTTCTTT; cdr3_aa: CASSLGSGPEAFF
j_call: TRBJ1-1; d_call: NA; v_call: TRBV10-2; clone_size: few; cdr3_nt: TGCGCCAGCAATTGGGCAGGGGAGGGCACTGAAGCTTTCTTT; cdr3_aa: CASNWAGEGTEAFF
j_call: TRBJ1-5; d_call: TRBD1; v_call: TRBV15; clone_size: many; cdr3_nt: TGTGCCACCAGCCCAAGACAGGGCCATCAGCCCCAGCATTTT; cdr3_aa: CATSPRQGHQPQHF
j_call: TRBJ2-2; d_call: NA; v_call: TRBV6-1; clone_size: few; cdr3_nt: TGTGCCACCCACGTCTCAGGGAGCACCGGGGAGCTGTTTTTT; cdr3_aa: CATHVSGSTGELFF
j_call: TRBJ1-4; d_call: TRBD1; v_call: TRBV25-1; clone_size: NA; cdr3_nt: TGTGCCAGCAGGCGGACAGGGACTACTGAAAAACTGTTTTTT; cdr3_aa: CASRRTGTTEKLFF
j_call: TRBJ1-3; d_call: NA; v_call: TRBV9; clone_size: NA; cdr3_nt: TGTGCCAGCAGCGAACAGGTCAACTCTGGAAACACCATATATTTT; cdr3_aa: CASSEQVNSGNTIYF
j_call: TRBJ1-2; d_call: NA; v_call: TRBV24-1; clone_size: NA; cdr3_nt: TGTGCCACCAGTGAAGCGCGGGGTCATGGCTACACCTTC; cdr3_aa: CATSEARGHGYTF
j_call: TRBJ1-2; d_call: NA; v_call: TRBV20-1; clone_size: once; cdr3_nt: TGCAGTGCTAGAGATCGTGGTTTTAGTAAGGGGCTCTATGGCTACACCTTC; cdr3_aa: CSARDRGFSKGLYGYTF
j_call: TRBJ1-5; d_call: NA; v_call: TRBV20-1; clone_size: many; cdr3_nt: TGCAGTGCTAGTTGGGCGAGCAATCAGCCCCAGCATTTT; cdr3_aa: CSASWASNQPQHF
j_call: TRBJ2-5; d_call: TRBD1; v_call: TRBV6-6; clone_size: many; cdr3_nt: TGTGCCAGCACCTTGACAGGGCAAGAGACCCAGTACTTC; cdr3_aa: CASTLTGQETQYF
j_call: TRBJ1-2; d_call: NA; v_call: TRBV29-1; clone_size: NA; cdr3_nt: TGCAGCGTTGATGCGGGCTATGGCTACACCTTC; cdr3_aa: CSVDAGYGYTF
j_call: TRBJ2-5; d_call: TRBD1; v_call: TRBV7-9; clone_size: NA; cdr3_nt: TGTGCCAGCAGCGGTACTGAGGGGGCTTCGGAGACCCAGTACTTC; cdr3_aa: CASSGTEGASETQYF
j_call: TRBJ2-7; d_call: NA; v_call: TRBV6-6; clone_size: NA; cdr3_nt: TGTGCCAGCAGTGAATCGGCTAAATACGAGCAGTACTTC; cdr3_aa: CASSESAKYEQYF
j_call: TRBJ1-1; d_call: TRBD1; v_call: TRBV5-1; clone_size: once; cdr3_nt: TGCGCCAGCAAATGGGGGGACAGTTACACTGAAGCTTTCTTT; cdr3_aa: CASKWGDSYTEAFF
j_call: TRBJ1-5; d_call: NA; v_call: TRBV25-1; clone_size: NA; cdr3_nt: TGTGCTTTACATAGCAATCAGCCCCAGCATTTT; cdr3_aa: CALHSNQPQHF
j_call: TRBJ1-2; d_call: NA; v_call: TRBV6-5; clone_size: NA; cdr3_nt: TGTGCCATCAGTTACTCATTCCGGGCAGGTCAAAATGGCTACACCTTC; cdr3_aa: CAISYSFRAGQNGYTF
j_call: TRBJ1-1; d_call: NA; v_call: TRBV11-3; clone_size: few; cdr3_nt: TGTGCCAGCAGCTTCTCTGGAGCCATGAACACTGAAGCTTTCTTT; cdr3_aa: CASSFSGAMNTEAFF
j_call: TRBJ1-2; d_call: NA; v_call: TRBV9; clone_size: many; cdr3_nt: TGTGCCAGCAGCGTAAAAAGGGCTAACTATGGCTACACCTTC; cdr3_aa: CASSVKRANYGYTF
j_call: TRBJ2-3; d_call: TRBD2; v_call: TRBV7-8; clone_size: few; cdr3_nt: TGTGCCAGCAGCCGTAGAGCGGGAGGCCCCCCGGATACGCAGTATTTT; cdr3_aa: CASSRRAGGPPDTQYF
j_call: TRBJ1-3; d_call: NA; v_call: TRBV7-9; clone_size: few; cdr3_nt: TGTGCCAGCAGTGGTAAAGGGAGAAACACCATATATTTT; cdr3_aa: CASSGKGRNTIYF
j_call: TRBJ1-1; d_call: NA; v_call: TRBV7-3; clone_size: NA; cdr3_nt: TGTGCCAGCAGCTTAAATAGGGGTGCCTCTGCTTTCTTT; cdr3_aa: CASSLNRGASAFF
j_call: TRBJ1-1; d_call: NA; v_call: TRBV15; clone_size: many; cdr3_nt: TGTGCCACCAGCAGAGGCCTCTCGGGGCAGAACACTGAAGCTTTCTTT; cdr3_aa: CATSRGLSGQNTEAFF
j_call: TRBJ2-2; d_call: NA; v_call: TRBV7-9; clone_size: NA; cdr3_nt: TGTGCCAGCTTGGGGGCACTATTGAACGCCGGGGAGCTGTTTTTT; cdr3_aa: CASLGALLNAGELFF
j_call: TRBJ1-6; d_call: NA; v_call: TRBV15; clone_size: NA; cdr3_nt: TGTGCCACCAGCCGAGAGGCAGTCTATAATTCACCCCTCCACTTT; cdr3_aa: CATSREAVYNSPLHF
j_call: TRBJ1-1; d_call: NA; v_call: TRBV19; clone_size: NA; cdr3_nt: TGTGCCAGTAGTATCGAGGGGTCTCTGACTGAAGCTTTCTTT; cdr3_aa: CASSIEGSLTEAFF
j_call: TRBJ1-2; d_call: NA; v_call: TRBV19; clone_size: many; cdr3_nt: TGTGCCAGTACTTGGGGAGGCACTAACTATGGCTACACCTTC; cdr3_aa: CASTWGGTNYGYTF
j_call: TRBJ1-1; d_call: TRBD1; v_call: TRBV5-1; clone_size: NA; cdr3_nt: TGCGCCAGCAGCCAGCCGACAGGGGGCACTGAAGCTTTCTTT; cdr3_aa: CASSQPTGGTEAFF